Below are 21 T cell receptor beta chains sequenced from a single sample in a study of blood T cells in healthy people across ages. The use of a sample-barcoded 5' primer and a J-beta primer mix characterized a second PCR of roughly 6 to 11 cycles. TCRdb reprocessed the 5' RACE reads with MiXCR, giving one entry per CDR3 protein. The sample shows roughly 1,300,000 distinct CDR3 sequences, approximately 60% of them seen only once. The sample consisted of blood. Every receptor here comes from a man between 18 and 29 years old in good health.

The V gene is TRBV20-1, the J gene TRBJ2-1, with D perhaps matching TRBD1 (5 bases). The CDR3 sequence is 15 residues long. V was trimmed by 6 bases and J by 9 bases, leaving 24 bases between them. Germline CDR1 and CDR2: DFQATT and SNEGSKA (reference sequence). CDR3 residues: CSALTTAKGFGEQFF. DNA for the CDR3: TGCAGTGCCCTTACCACAGCGAAGGGGTTCGGTGAGCAGTTCTTC.

The V and J genes are TRBV7-6 and TRBJ2-1, with 11 bases fitting TRBD2. Germline lookup yields CDR1 SGHVS and CDR2 FNYEAQ. The CDR3 runs to 17 residues. V shed 1 base and J 4 bases; nucleotides not matched to a gene: 6. The CDR3 loop is CASSLGASGGRYNEQFF. CDR3 nucleotide sequence: TGTGCCAGCAGCTTAGGGGCTAGCGGGGGGCGTTACAATGAGCAGTTCTTC.

V and J are TRBV10-2 and TRBJ2-7; D unresolved. The CDR3 runs to 13 residues. Germline CDR1 WSHSY, CDR2 SAAADI. V was cut by 2 bases and J by 3 bases, with 8 bases left in between. In nucleotides, the CDR3 is TGCGCCAGCAGTGAGGGCGGAGACTACGAGCAGTACTTC. Translating gives CASSEGGDYEQYF.

CDR3 sequence (DNA): TGTGCCACCAGCAGTAAAGCCTACTCCTACAATGAGCAGTTCTTC. This sequence encodes CATSSKAYSYNEQFF. The chain couples TRBV15 to TRBJ2-1; no definite D call. The CDR3 length is 15 residues. The germline V gene has CDR1 LNHNV and CDR2 YYDKDF (reference sequence). With 3 bases removed from V and 0 bases from J, the gap between germline ends came to 9 bases.

A few counts support this clonotype. The chain employs TRBV7-2 and TRBJ2-7; 7 positions agree with TRBD2. The CDR3 runs 16 residues. V lost 5 bases, J lost 4 bases, and 14 bases stayed unmatched. CDR1 and CDR2 (germline): SGHTA, FQGNSA. DNA for the CDR3: TGTGCCAGCAGCCCTATTCTAGGTCTAGCGGTTTACGAGCAGTACTTC. Its protein is CASSPILGLAVYEQYF.

J is TRBJ2-1 and V is TRBV15; the match to TRBD2 covers 11 bases. V dropped 5 bases and J dropped 5; count of bases not matched to a gene: 8. The CDR3 extends over 16 amino acids. Germline V lookup: CDR1 LNHNV, CDR2 YYDKDF (reference sequence). The CDR3: CATSVVGTSGDNEQFF. The CDR3 region has the DNA TGTGCCACCAGCGTCGTCGGGACTAGCGGAGACAATGAGCAGTTCTTC.

The chain joins TRBV12-3 or TRBV12-4 to TRBJ1-4; unclear D gene. V shed 6 bases and J shed 12 bases, with 11 bases lying between them. The CDR3 totals 11 residues. CDR3 coding DNA: TGTGCCAGCAGGTACGGGGAGGAACTGTTTTTT. As protein: CASRYGEELFF.

V and J are TRBV20-1 and TRBJ2-1; TRBD1 is a possible D gene (6 bases). CDR1 and CDR2 (germline): DFQATT, SNEGSKA (reference sequence). This CDR3 contains 14 residues. V lost 6 bases to trimming and J lost 3 bases, with 15 bases between them. In DNA, the CDR3 is TGCAGTGCCGCGAGACAGGCGCACTACAATGAGCAGTTCTTC. Its translation: CSAARQAHYNEQFF.

The chain couples TRBV7-9 to TRBJ2-7; 11 positions match TRBD1. Germline trimming cut 5 bases from V and 1 base from J; bases unmatched to any gene: 7. CDR3 length equals 16 residues. Germline loops: CDR1 SEHNR, CDR2 FQNEAQ (reference sequence). The CDR3 here is CASSTTGDRGSYEQYF. CDR3 DNA: TGTGCCAGCAGCACAACTGGGGACAGGGGGTCCTACGAGCAGTACTTC.

V gene TRBV28 combines with J gene TRBJ1-5, with 8 bases that match TRBD1. V lost 3 bases and J lost 9; bases outside the gene matches: 7. Germline CDR1 MDHEN, CDR2 SYDVKM. CDR3 size: 14 residues. For the CDR3, the DNA is TGTGCCAGCAGTTTGGCAGGGGGCGCGACGCCCCAGCATTTT. It specifies CASSLAGGATPQHF. Filled out from reference TRBV28 and TRBJ1-5, the complete variable domain reads DVKVTQSSRYLVKRTGEKVFLECVQDMDHENMFWYRQDPGLGLRLIYFSYDVKMKEKGDIPEGYSVSREKKERFSLILESASTNQTSMYLCASSLAGGATPQHFGDGTRLSIL.

The CDR3 DNA sequence: TGTGCCAGCAGACCCGTCCCGGGACAGGTTTTTCAGTACTTC. Translation gives CASRPVPGQVFQYF. The rearrangement joins TRBV11-2 to TRBJ2-4; 8 bases align to TRBD1. This CDR3 contains 14 residues. The V gene end was trimmed by 6 bases and the J gene end by 11 bases; junction bases not matched to a gene: 12. Per the germline V gene, CDR1 is SGHAT and CDR2 is FQNNGV.

This clonotype has more than one count but fewer than ten. The J gene is TRBJ2-7, the V gene TRBV5-8; 10 bases match TRBD1. The germline V gene encodes CDR1 SGHTS and CDR2 YDEGEE. The CDR3 runs to 14 residues. V lost 7 bases and J lost 6; bases outside the gene matches: 10. Here the CDR3 DNA reads TGTGCCAGCGGACCGGGGACAGGGGTCTCCGAGCAGTACTTC. It is translated as CASGPGTGVSEQYF.

The rearrangement uses TRBV7-2 and TRBJ1-5; TRBD1 matches 8 bases. CDR3 length: 16 amino acids. The V gene end was trimmed by 0 bases and the J gene end by 6 bases; junction bases not matched to a gene: 7. Looked up from germline, CDR1 is SGHTA and CDR2 is FQGNSA. The CDR3 spells CASSLAAGGAGQPQHF. As DNA, the CDR3 is TGTGCCAGCAGCTTAGCTGCAGGGGGCGCAGGTCAGCCCCAGCATTTT.

The chain uses TRBV4-1 and TRBJ2-7, with D perhaps TRBD1 or TRBD2 (6 bases each). The CDR3 spans 15 residues. The V end was cut by 7 bases, the J end by 3 bases, with 19 bases between. Germline CDR1 reads MGHRA; CDR2 reads YSYEKL. CDR3 sequence: CASTRERGPLYEQYF. The CDR3 nucleotides are TGCGCCAGCACCCGAGAACGGGGGCCCCTCTACGAGCAGTACTTC.

The chain combines TRBV4-2 with TRBJ1-2; maybe TRBD1 (5 bases). Trimming took off 4 bases at V and 8 bases at J, with 14 bases between the two ends. Germline CDR1 and CDR2: LGHNA and YNFKEQ. The CDR3 contains 13 residues. Here the CDR3 DNA reads TGTGCCAGCAGCCCTAGGGGCGAGAGGGGCTACACCTTC. Protein product: CASSPRGERGYTF.

This clonotype was seen repeatedly, ten times or more. The chain carries TRBV7-9 and TRBJ2-7, with a weak D call TRBD1 (5 bases). Germline CDR1 is SEHNR and CDR2 is FQNEAQ (reference sequence). Between the trimmed V and J ends, which lost 6 bases and 4 bases, there was a span of 10 bases. The CDR3 covers 12 residues. The CDR3 spells CASSRSGYEQYF. In nucleotides, the CDR3 is TGTGCCAGCAGTCGCTCAGGGTACGAGCAGTACTTC.

This clonotype was counted between two and nine times. The chain couples TRBV21-1 to TRBJ2-1; TRBD2, as called in the table, went unchecked against the DNA. TRBV21-1 is marked as a pseudogene. This CDR3 has 16 amino acids. The CDR3 nucleotides read TGTGCCAGCAGCTCCCGGACTAGCGGGAGTAAGAATGAGCAGTTCTTC. Translation: CASSSRTSGSKNEQFF.

The rearrangement joins TRBV27 to TRBJ2-6; a weak D match, TRBD2 (6 bases). The CDR3 covers 14 residues. In germline, CDR1 is MNHEY, CDR2 SMNVEV (reference sequence). CDR3 in amino acids: CAAGSDSGANVLTF. CDR3 DNA: TGTGCGGCGGGATCCGACTCTGGGGCCAACGTCCTGACTTTC.

The V and J genes are TRBV4-3 and TRBJ2-5; D is ambiguous. The CDR3 runs 12 residues. Germline V gene data show CDR1 as LGHNA and CDR2 as YSLEER. Trimming removed 1 base at V and 6 bases at J, with 6 bases between. Written as DNA, the CDR3 is TGCGCCAGCAGCCAAGTTGGTCAGACCCAGTACTTC. Amino acids: CASSQVGQTQYF.

The rearrangement uses TRBV7-2 and TRBJ2-4; possibly TRBD2 for D (6 bases). V was trimmed by 1 base and J by 8 bases, leaving 12 bases between them. Germline assignment: CDR1 SGHTA and CDR2 FQGNSA. The CDR3 length is 14 residues. As DNA, the CDR3 is TGTGCCAGCAGCTTAGTTTCCGGGGGAGACATTCAGTACTTC. Translation: CASSLVSGGDIQYF.

The rearrangement uses TRBV28 and TRBJ1-3, with a weak D call TRBD1 (5 bases). V lost 6 bases, J lost 0 bases, and 12 bases lay in between. Germline V gene data show CDR1 as MDHEN and CDR2 as SYDVKM. The CDR3 runs to 15 residues. The CDR3 reads CASSPGASSGNTIYF. CDR3 bases: TGTGCCAGCAGCCCCGGGGCCTCCTCTGGAAACACCATATATTTT.